This T cell receptor (beta chain) was recorded in a study of shared clonotypes between healthy human individuals (TCRdb year 2020). Some background on the complete study: The cohort included a few men and a couple of women between 18 and 49 years of age. Per donor, leukapheresis produced somewhere between about 0.94 and 10 billion PBMCs. For each donor, CD4 naive and CD4 memory were each given three plates, CD8 naive was given two plates, and CD8 memory was given one plate. Blood TCR repertoires of several healthy adults were deeply sequenced to estimate repertoire size and the extent of clonotype sharing between individuals. To increase sequencing depth and limit assay-specific biases, different laboratories used diverse techniques to prepare libraries and sequence TCR repertoires.

The donors were healthy, HIV-negative adults with no recently reported acute infections or vaccinations. Every donor was a Caucasian adult residing in Nashville, Tennessee, USA. CD4+ T cells were enriched by magnetic negative selection; naive cells were then positively selected on CD45RA, and the negative fraction formed the memory subset. After blood collection by leukapheresis, PBMCs were isolated using Ficoll-Histopaque density gradient centrifugation and then cryopreserved in the vapor phase of liquid nitrogen. Analytical flow cytometry was used to check the purity and quantity of every magnetically sorted T cell population. Each sorted fraction had its genomic DNA isolated and then quantified by UV absorbance on a Nanodrop 2000c. General conclusions and limits of the study: Based on pairwise subsampling, the degree of clonotype sharing among donors was expected to be affected by sequencing depth. Clonotypes shared by all four sorted-subset donors showed higher generation probabilities than non-shared clonotypes. Naive subsets generally had larger estimated clonotype richness than memory subsets. Sampling was restricted to blood, and TCR repertoires in tissues likely differ from the TCR repertoires found in blood. Incomplete sequencing was indicated by rarefaction of sorted-subset datasets, despite the large sequencing depth. Sharing across several donors was observed for 5% to 6.5% of naive CD4, over 3% of naive CD8, roughly 2.3% of memory CD4, and about 0.39% of memory CD8 clonotypes. Because the study included only a small number of donors, the genetic and exposure-history diversity represented was limited.

The CDR3 runs 17 residues from the cysteine to the phenylalanine. Only the CDR3 part of the read is kept: 51 bases, read in frame from the first base. CDR1 and CDR2 are read off the germline V gene as MGHRA and YSYEKL. From V the trimming removes 2 bases and from J it removes 4 bases, while the gene matches leave 11 bases of the junction unaccounted for. Using the deep immunoSEQ assay, multiplex PCR amplified TCR CDR3 regions from genomic DNA. Extracted genomic DNA from each cell subset was spread evenly across all wells of several immunoSEQ 96-well plates, with each plate serving as a replicate. For sorted subsets, each replicate PCR was loaded with approximately 200 ng genomic DNA, equivalent to 32,000 or so T cell genomes. Purified libraries were quantified with a Qubit 3.0 fluorometer, sized on a Bioanalyzer 2100, and re-quantified with the KAPA Library Quantification kit. Each immunoSEQ 96-well plate was sequenced on its own single-read 150-cycle Illumina NextSeq 550 flow cell. Turning to the authors' computational methods: Because only junctional sequences without quality scores were contained in the immunoSEQ output, filtering matching that applied to full-length reads could not be performed. Sequences were annotated with PyIR, a Python wrapper for IgBLAST v1.9, using IMGT germline references to assign V/J genes and CDR3. Reads with weak V/J assignments (E-value above 1e-6), missing CDR3, stop codons, out-of-frame junctions, or ambiguous translated residues were removed. V3J clonotypes were defined by identical inferred V gene, J gene, and CDR3 amino acid sequence. Percentage overlap between repertoires was computed as shared unique clonotypes divided by the size of the smaller repertoire. Richness of each repertoire was evaluated using RTK rarefaction, the Chao1 estimator, and Recon v2.1 estimates of unobserved clonotypes. OLGA was used to compute generation probabilities for all TCRbeta clonotypes that the gDNA method yielded from four donors. TCRdb's version of the immuneACCESS table is confined to in-frame rearrangements and falls short of the full clone set. An unresolved V gene accounts for under half of the shortfall where checked; the remainder is of unknown origin. D and trimming come from the DNA, and the V and J calls and clone size come from that table. Within this sample are over 400,000 clones, with roughly 95% of them counted one time only. About 0.06% of the sample is held by the ten biggest clonotypes.

About this clone: Its antigen is unknown. The input lacks base qualities; no much larger clone sits a single base away.

Sequencing was carried out using naive CD4+ T cells sorted from blood. The cell subset or site label for this specimen denotes: CD45RA+ positively selected. The sequence is built from TRBV4-1 and TRBJ2-5, and TRBD1 matches 9 of the central bases. This clonotype originated in a young woman in good health. The nucleotide sequence is given as TGCGCCAGCAGCCAATCCGGGACAGGGATCCTTCCAGAGACCCAGTACTTC. It translates as CASSQSGTGILPETQYF.